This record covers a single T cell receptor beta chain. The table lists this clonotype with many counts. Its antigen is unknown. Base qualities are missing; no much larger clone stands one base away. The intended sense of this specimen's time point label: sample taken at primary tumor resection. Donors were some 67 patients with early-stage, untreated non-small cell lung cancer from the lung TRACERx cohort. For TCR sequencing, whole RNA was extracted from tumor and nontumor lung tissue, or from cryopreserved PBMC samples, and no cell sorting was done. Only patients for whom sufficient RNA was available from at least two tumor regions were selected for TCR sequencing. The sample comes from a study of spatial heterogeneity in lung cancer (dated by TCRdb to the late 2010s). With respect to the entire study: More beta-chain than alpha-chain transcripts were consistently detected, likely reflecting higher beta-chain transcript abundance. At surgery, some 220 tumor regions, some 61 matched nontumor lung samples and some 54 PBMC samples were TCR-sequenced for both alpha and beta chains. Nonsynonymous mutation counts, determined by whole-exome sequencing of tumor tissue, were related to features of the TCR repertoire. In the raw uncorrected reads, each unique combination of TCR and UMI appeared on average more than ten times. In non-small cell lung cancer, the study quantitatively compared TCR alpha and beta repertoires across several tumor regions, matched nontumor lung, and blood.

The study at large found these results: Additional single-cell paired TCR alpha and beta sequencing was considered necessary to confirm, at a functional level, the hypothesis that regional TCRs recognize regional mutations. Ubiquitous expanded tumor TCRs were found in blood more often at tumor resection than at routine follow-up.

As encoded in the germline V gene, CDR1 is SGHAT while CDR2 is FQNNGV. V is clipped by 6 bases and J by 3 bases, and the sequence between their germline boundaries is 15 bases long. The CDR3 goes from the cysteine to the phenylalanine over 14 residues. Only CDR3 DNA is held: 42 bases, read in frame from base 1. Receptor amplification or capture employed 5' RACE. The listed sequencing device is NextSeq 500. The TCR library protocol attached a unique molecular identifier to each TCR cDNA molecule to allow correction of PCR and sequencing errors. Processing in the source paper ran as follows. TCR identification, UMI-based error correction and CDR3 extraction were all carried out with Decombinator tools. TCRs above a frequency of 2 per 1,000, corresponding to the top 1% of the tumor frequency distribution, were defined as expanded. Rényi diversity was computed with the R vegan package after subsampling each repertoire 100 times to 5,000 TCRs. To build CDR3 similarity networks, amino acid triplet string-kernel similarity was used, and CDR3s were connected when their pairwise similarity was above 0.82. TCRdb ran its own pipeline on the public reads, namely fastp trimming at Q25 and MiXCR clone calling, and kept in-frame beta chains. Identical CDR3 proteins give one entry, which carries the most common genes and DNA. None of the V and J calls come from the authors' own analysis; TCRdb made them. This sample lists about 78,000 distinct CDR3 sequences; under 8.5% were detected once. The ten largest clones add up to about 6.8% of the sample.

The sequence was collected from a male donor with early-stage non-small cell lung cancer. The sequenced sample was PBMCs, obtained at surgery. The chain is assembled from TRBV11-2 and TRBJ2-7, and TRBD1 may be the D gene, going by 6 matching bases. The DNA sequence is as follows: TGTGCCAGCAGACCAGTGAGGGGGAACTACGAGCAGTACTTC. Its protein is CASRPVRGNYEQYF.